These 16 T cell receptor beta chains were all obtained from the same sample, sequenced in a study of radiotherapy plus CTLA-4 blockade in lung cancer (dated by TCRdb to the late 2010s). Library method: the immunoSEQ multiplex PCR assay. The table was pulled from immuneACCESS by TCRdb, which kept in-frame rearrangements only. Such tables lose some clones; where checked, under half of the loss comes from unresolved V genes, and the rest has no known cause. This sample is represented by tens of thousands of clones; just over 85% of them were singletons. The ten biggest clones cover 20% to 25% of the sample. Sequencing was performed on peripheral blood, taken from a patient treated with radiotherapy plus ipilimumab. The source of these receptors is a human donor with non-small cell lung cancer whose response to radiotherapy plus ipilimumab could not be evaluated.

This clone was seen a handful of times. The chain uses TRBV18 and TRBJ2-6; a possible D gene is TRBD1 (5 bases). The V gene lost 6 bases and the J gene lost 4 bases, with 19 bases spanning the gap. Germline assignment: CDR1 KGHSH and CDR2 LQKENI. The CDR3 has 17 residues. CDR3 in amino acids: CASSRTERGSGANVLTF. CDR3 sequence (DNA): TGTGCCAGCTCTCGAACGGAAAGGGGATCAGGGGCCAACGTCCTGACTTTC.

In its sample, this clone was seen once. The rearrangement joins TRBV11-3 to TRBJ2-3, with 7 bases identical to TRBD2. The trim removed 6 bases at V and 4 bases at J, leaving 13 bases unmatched. The CDR3 is 16 amino acids. Germline loops: CDR1 SGHNT, CDR2 YENEEA. The CDR3 DNA follows: TGTGCCAGCAGTTCCTGGGGGGGTAAAGCCCCAGATACGCAGTATTTT. Translation gives CASSSWGGKAPDTQYF. The entire variable domain, with the rest obtained from reference TRBV11-3 and TRBJ2-3, is as follows: EAGVVQSPRYKIIEKKQPVAFWCNPISGHNTLYWYLQNLGQGPELLIRYENEEAVDDSQLPKDRFSAERLKGVDSTLKIQPAELGDSAVYLCASSSWGGKAPDTQYFGPGTRLTVL.

V is TRBV2 and J is TRBJ2-1; D gene uncertain. Germline lookup yields CDR1 SNHLY and CDR2 FYNNEI. The CDR3 loop spans 14 amino acids. V gave up 6 bases and J gave up 4 bases, with 13 bases separating them. Written as DNA, the CDR3 is TGTGCCAGCAGACCTACCTCCGGGTACAATGAGCAGTTCTTC. Translation: CASRPTSGYNEQFF.

The chain carries TRBV5-1 and TRBJ2-2, with D unresolved. The germline V gene has CDR1 SGHRS and CDR2 YFSETQ. V was clipped by 1 base and J by 6 bases, with 7 bases between them. CDR3 length: 13 residues. The CDR3: CASSLSEAGELFF. As DNA, the CDR3 is TGCGCCAGCAGCTTGAGTGAGGCCGGGGAGCTGTTTTTT.

This chain uses TRBV4-1 with TRBJ1-2; 11 positions match TRBD1. Germline loops: CDR1 MGHRA, CDR2 YSYEKL. The CDR3 runs 16 residues. Trimming took 0 bases from V and 7 from J; bases not matched to a gene: 7. The CDR3 coding sequence is TGCGCCAGCAGCCAAGATCGGACAGGGGGCCTGGGTGGCTACACCTTC. Its protein product is CASSQDRTGGLGGYTF.

The CDR3 loop reads CASSPLSGSLTYNEQFF. In DNA form, the CDR3 reads TGTGCCAGCAGCCCGCTAAGCGGGTCCCTAACATACAATGAGCAGTTCTTC. The chain links TRBV7-8 to TRBJ2-1, with a possible D match to TRBD2 (6 bases). Trimming removed 5 bases from V and 4 bases from J, with 21 bases in between. The CDR3 loop spans 17 amino acids. Germline V gene sequence: CDR1 SGHVS, CDR2 FQNEAQ.

The genes are TRBV10-3 and TRBJ2-7; D possibly corresponds to TRBD1 (6 bases). This CDR3 is built from 14 residues. The V gene lost 4 bases and the J gene lost 2 bases, with 12 bases spanning the gap. Germline V gives CDR1 ENHRY, CDR2 SYGVKD. The CDR3 is CAISGRDTPYEQYF. The CDR3, as DNA: TGTGCCATCAGTGGTCGGGACACCCCCTACGAGCAGTACTTC.

CDR3 DNA sequence: TGTGCCAGCAGCCCCTTTACTCGTGTCGCCGAAGCTTTCTTT. Protein: CASSPFTRVAEAFF. The gene calls are TRBV27 and TRBJ1-1; D is uncertain. This CDR3 contains 14 residues. The germline CDR1 and CDR2 sequences are MNHEY and SMNVEV (reference sequence). V gave up 6 bases and J gave up 8 bases, with 19 bases separating them.

This chain joins TRBV4-1 and TRBJ1-2, with D possibly being TRBD1 (6 bases). V lost 0 bases and J lost 8, with 19 bases in between. Germline assignment: CDR1 MGHRA and CDR2 YSYEKL. The CDR3 spans 16 residues. Here the CDR3 reads CASSQDLRGIPKGYTF. In nucleotides, the CDR3 is TGCGCCAGCAGCCAAGATTTGAGGGGGATCCCGAAGGGCTACACCTTC.

The V call is TRBV11-3, the J call TRBJ2-6; 8 positions match TRBD1. Germline trimming cut 6 bases from V and 0 bases from J; bases unmatched to any gene: 7. The CDR3 runs to 17 residues. Germline CDR1 SGHNT, CDR2 YENEEA. CDR3 sequence (DNA): TGTGCCAGCAGTCATTCGACAGGGGACTCTGGGGCCAACGTCCTGACTTTC. Protein: CASSHSTGDSGANVLTF. Full variable domain (missing parts from reference TRBV11-3 and TRBJ2-6): EAGVVQSPRYKIIEKKQPVAFWCNPISGHNTLYWYLQNLGQGPELLIRYENEEAVDDSQLPKDRFSAERLKGVDSTLKIQPAELGDSAVYLCASSHSTGDSGANVLTFGAGSRLTVL.

The chain is built from TRBV4-2 and TRBJ2-5; TRBD2 matches at 7 bases. The CDR3 contains 14 residues. V was pared by 4 bases and J by 1 base, with 3 bases of the junction left unmatched. Per germline, CDR1 LGHNA and CDR2 YNFKEQ. The CDR3 spells CASSPTSSQETQYF. CDR3 nucleotide sequence: TGTGCCAGCAGCCCGACTAGCTCCCAAGAGACCCAGTACTTC.

The chain links TRBV28 to TRBJ2-7; 8 bases are a match to TRBD1. Germline loops: CDR1 MDHEN, CDR2 SYDVKM. Germline trimming cut 6 bases from V and 0 bases from J; bases unmatched to any gene: 4. The CDR3 runs 14 residues. The CDR3 region has the DNA TGTGCCAGCAGGATACAGGGGGTCTCCTACGAGCAGTACTTC. Protein sequence: CASRIQGVSYEQYF.

The chain employs TRBV15 and TRBJ1-1; D remains ambiguous. Germline CDR1 and CDR2: LNHNV and YYDKDF (reference sequence). The CDR3 length is 14 residues. Trimming cost V 6 bases and J 1 base, with 12 bases left between them. The CDR3: CATSQRRTNTEAFF. The CDR3 DNA reads TGTGCCACCAGTCAACGGAGAACGAACACTGAAGCTTTCTTT.

V usage is TRBV18 and J usage is TRBJ1-1; no clear D. CDR1 is KGHSH, CDR2 LQKENI, per germline. This CDR3 contains 13 residues. V was pared by 5 bases and J by 0 bases, with 7 bases between. This CDR3 reads CASSIDMNTEAFF. The CDR3 region has the DNA TGTGCCAGCTCAATCGACATGAACACTGAAGCTTTCTTT.

The V and J genes are TRBV2 and TRBJ2-5; no firm D call. The ends were cut back, 8 bases at V and 2 bases at J, with 6 bases in the middle. This CDR3 is 11 amino acids long. Germline V gives CDR1 SNHLY, CDR2 FYNNEI. As DNA, the CDR3 is TGTGCCAGCGTGCAGCAAGAGACCCAGTACTTC. It yields the protein CASVQQETQYF.

This clone was seen more than once but under ten times. The DNA of the CDR3 is TGTGCCAGCAGTTACAACAGGGTCGAGCAGTACTTC. Translating gives CASSYNRVEQYF. V usage is TRBV6-5 and J usage is TRBJ2-7; maybe TRBD1 (6 bases). The CDR3 totals 12 residues. Germline V gives CDR1 MNHEY, CDR2 SVGAGI. The V gene lost 2 bases and the J gene lost 6 bases, with 8 bases spanning the gap.